The T cell receptor (beta chain) under discussion was sequenced for a study of shared clonotypes between healthy human individuals. The repertoire was sequenced with immunoSEQ multiplex PCR; TCRdb's copy has only in-frame clones and lacks some. The repertoire holds about 600,000 clones, with 95% to 96% as singletons. The naive CD8 fraction comprised CD45RO-negative cells positively selected for CCR7 and excluded terminally differentiated effector memory CD45RA+ cells. The CDR3 totals 16 residues. CDR1 is MNHEY and CDR2 is SMNVEV in the germline V gene (reference sequence). Trimming shortened V by 5 bases and J by 7 bases, and 23 bases separated the two germline ends.

The chain couples TRBV27 to TRBJ1-2; possible D gene TRBD1, 5 bases. This clonotype originated in a woman between 25 and 40 years old in good health. The sample taken for sequencing was naive CD8+ T cells sorted from blood. The CDR3 region is CASSHRGSGGIRGYTF. The DNA for the CDR3 is TGTGCCAGCAGTCACCGGGGCAGCGGTGGAATACGTGGCTACACCTTC.